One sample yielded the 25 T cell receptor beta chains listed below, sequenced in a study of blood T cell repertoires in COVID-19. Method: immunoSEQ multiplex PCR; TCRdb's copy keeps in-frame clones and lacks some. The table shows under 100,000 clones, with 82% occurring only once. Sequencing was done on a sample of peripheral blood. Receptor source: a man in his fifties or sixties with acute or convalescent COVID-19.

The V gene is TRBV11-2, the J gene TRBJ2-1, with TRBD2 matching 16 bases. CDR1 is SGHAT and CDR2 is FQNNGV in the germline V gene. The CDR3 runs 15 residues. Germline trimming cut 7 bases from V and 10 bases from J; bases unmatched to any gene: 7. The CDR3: CASIGTSGRAGEQFF. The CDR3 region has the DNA TGTGCCAGCATCGGGACTAGCGGGAGGGCCGGGGAGCAGTTCTTC.

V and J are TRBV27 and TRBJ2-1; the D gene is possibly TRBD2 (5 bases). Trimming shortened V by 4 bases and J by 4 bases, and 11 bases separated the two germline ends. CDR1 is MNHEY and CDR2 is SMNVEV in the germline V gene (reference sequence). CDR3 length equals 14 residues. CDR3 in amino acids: CASSSPGGYNEQFF. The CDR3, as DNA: TGTGCCAGCAGTTCCCCCGGAGGATACAATGAGCAGTTCTTC.

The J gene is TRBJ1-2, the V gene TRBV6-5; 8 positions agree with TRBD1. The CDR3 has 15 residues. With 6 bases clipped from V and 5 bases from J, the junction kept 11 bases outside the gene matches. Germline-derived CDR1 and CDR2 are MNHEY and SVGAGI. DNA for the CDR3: TGTGCCAGCAGGGACAGGGCCCTAGTCAGTTATGGCTACACCTTC. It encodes CASRDRALVSYGYTF.

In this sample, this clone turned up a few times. CDR3 nucleotide sequence: TGTGCCAGCAGCCCGTTCGTGGGAGGGCCTTACGAGCAGTACTTC. Encoded protein: CASSPFVGGPYEQYF. The chain has TRBV7-2 and TRBJ2-7, with 7 bases aligning to TRBD2. Germline-derived CDR1 and CDR2 are SGHTA and FQGNSA. The CDR3 consists of 15 residues. Trimming cost V 5 bases and J 4 bases; bases outside gene matches: 11.

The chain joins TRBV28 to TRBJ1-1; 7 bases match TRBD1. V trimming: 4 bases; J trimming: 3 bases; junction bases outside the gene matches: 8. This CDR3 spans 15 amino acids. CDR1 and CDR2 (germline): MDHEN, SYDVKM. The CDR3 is CASSSSGGRYTEAFF. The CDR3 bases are TGTGCCAGCAGTTCGTCAGGGGGTCGTTACACTGAAGCTTTCTTT.

CDR3 bases: TGTGCCAGCAGTTCGACTAGCGGGAATGACATTCAGTACTTC. Protein: CASSSTSGNDIQYF. The V gene is TRBV6-5, the J gene TRBJ2-4; 11 bases are a match to TRBD2. The V gene end was trimmed by 4 bases and the J gene end by 8 bases; junction bases not matched to a gene: 4. The CDR3 sequence is 14 residues long. Germline V gene sequence: CDR1 MNHEY, CDR2 SVGAGI.

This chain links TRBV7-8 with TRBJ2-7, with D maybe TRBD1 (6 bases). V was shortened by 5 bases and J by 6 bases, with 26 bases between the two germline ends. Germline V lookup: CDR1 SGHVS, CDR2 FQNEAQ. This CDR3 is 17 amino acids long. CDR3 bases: TGTGCCAGCAGCGCATACACAGGGTGGTGGGGGACCGGCGAGCAGTACTTC. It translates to CASSAYTGWWGTGEQYF.

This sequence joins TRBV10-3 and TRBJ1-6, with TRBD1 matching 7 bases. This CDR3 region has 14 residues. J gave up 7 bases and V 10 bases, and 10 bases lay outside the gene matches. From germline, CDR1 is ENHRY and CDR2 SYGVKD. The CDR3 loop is CASTQQGQNSPLHF. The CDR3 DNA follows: TGTGCCAGCACGCAACAGGGACAGAATTCACCCCTCCACTTT.

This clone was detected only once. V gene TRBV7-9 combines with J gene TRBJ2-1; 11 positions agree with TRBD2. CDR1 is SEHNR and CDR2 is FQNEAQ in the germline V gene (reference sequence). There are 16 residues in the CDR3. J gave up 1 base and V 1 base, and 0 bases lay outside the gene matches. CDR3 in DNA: TGTGCCAGCAGCTTAGGACTAGCGGGATCCTACAATGAGCAGTTCTTC. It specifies CASSLGLAGSYNEQFF.

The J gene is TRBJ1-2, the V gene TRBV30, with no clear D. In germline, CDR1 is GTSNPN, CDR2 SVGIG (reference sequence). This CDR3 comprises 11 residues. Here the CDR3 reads CALLTVDGYTF. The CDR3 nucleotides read TGTGCTCTACTCACGGTGGATGGCTACACCTTC. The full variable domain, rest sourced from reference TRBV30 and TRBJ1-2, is SQTIHQWPATLVQPVGSPLSLECTVEGTSNPNLYWYRQAAGRGLQLLFYSVGIGQISSEVPQNLSASRPQDRQFILSSKKLLLSDSGFYLCALLTVDGYTFGSGTRLTVV.

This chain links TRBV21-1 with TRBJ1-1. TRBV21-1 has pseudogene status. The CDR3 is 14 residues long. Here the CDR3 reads CASSRPSEYTEAFF. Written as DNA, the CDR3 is TGTGCCAGCAGCAGACCGAGCGAGTACACTGAAGCTTTCTTT.

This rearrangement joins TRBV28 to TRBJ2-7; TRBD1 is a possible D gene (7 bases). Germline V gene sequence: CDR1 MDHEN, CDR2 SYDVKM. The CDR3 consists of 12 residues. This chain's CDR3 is CAAEGAVDEQYF. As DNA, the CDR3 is TGTGCGGCGGAGGGGGCAGTAGACGAGCAGTACTTC.

Here the CDR3 DNA reads TGTGCCAGCAGCGCGGGGGGGACAGGGGTACAAGAGACCCAGTACTTC. Encoded protein: CASSAGGTGVQETQYF. The chain recombines TRBV9 with TRBJ2-5; 10 nucleotides match TRBD1. Per the germline V gene, CDR1 is SGDLS and CDR2 is YYNGEE. The CDR3 runs to 16 residues. With V trimmed by 3 bases and J by 2 bases, 7 bases remained unmatched.

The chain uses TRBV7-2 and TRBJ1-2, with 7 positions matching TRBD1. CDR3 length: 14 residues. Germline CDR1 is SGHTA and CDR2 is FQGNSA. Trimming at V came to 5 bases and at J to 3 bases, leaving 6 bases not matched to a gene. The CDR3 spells CASSPGGSYYGYTF. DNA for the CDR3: TGTGCCAGCAGCCCAGGGGGGTCCTACTATGGCTACACCTTC.

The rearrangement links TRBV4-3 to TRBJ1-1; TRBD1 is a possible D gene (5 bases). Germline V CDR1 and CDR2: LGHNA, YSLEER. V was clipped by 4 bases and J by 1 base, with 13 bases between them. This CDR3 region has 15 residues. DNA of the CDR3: TGCGCCAGCAGCCCTCATGGGGCGTCGAACACTGAAGCTTTCTTT. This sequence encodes CASSPHGASNTEAFF.

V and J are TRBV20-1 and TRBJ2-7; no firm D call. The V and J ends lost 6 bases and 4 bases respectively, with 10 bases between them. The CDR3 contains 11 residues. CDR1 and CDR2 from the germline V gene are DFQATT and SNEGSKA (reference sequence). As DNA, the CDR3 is TGCAGTGCGCGAAGAGAATACGAGCAGTACTTC. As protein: CSARREYEQYF.

CDR3 protein: CASSFGSGATYEQYF. DNA of the CDR3: TGTGCCAGCAGCTTTGGTAGCGGGGCCACCTACGAGCAGTACTTC. The chain couples TRBV5-8 to TRBJ2-7; 8 positions match TRBD2. The CDR3 has 15 amino acids. The J segment lost 2 bases and the V segment lost 2 bases, leaving 6 bases of the junction unmatched. Germline loops: CDR1 SGHTS, CDR2 YDEGEE.

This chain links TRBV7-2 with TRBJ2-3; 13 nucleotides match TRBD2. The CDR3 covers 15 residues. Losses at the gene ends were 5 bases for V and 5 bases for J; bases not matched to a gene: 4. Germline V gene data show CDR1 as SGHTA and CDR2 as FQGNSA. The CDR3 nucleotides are TGTGCCAGCAGCCTACGGACTAGCGGGAGAGATACGCAGTATTTT. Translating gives CASSLRTSGRDTQYF.

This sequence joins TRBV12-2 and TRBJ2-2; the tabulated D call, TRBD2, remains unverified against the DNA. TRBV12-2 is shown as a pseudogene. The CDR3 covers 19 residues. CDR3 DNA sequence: TGTGCAAGTCGCTTAGCGACACGGACAGCGGGAGGGGACACCGGGGAGCTGTTTTTT. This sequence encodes CASRLATRTAGGDTGELFF.

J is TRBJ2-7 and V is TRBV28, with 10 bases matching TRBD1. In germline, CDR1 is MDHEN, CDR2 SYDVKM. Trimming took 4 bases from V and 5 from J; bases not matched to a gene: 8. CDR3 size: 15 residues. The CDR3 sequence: CASSSLPGQGHEQYF. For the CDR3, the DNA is TGTGCCAGCAGTTCTTTACCGGGACAGGGGCACGAGCAGTACTTC.

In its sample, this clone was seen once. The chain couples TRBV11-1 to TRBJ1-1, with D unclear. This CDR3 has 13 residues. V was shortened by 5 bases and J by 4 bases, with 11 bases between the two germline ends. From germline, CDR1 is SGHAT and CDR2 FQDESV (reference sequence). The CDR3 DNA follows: TGTGCCAGCAGCAGAACTCGAAGCACTGAAGCTTTCTTT. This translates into CASSRTRSTEAFF.

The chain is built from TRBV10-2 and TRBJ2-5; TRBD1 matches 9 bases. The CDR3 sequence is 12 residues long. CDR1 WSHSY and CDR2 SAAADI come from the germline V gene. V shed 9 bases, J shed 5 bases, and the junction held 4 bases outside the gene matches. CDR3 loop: CASGQGIETQYF. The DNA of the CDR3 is TGCGCCAGTGGACAGGGGATTGAGACCCAGTACTTC.

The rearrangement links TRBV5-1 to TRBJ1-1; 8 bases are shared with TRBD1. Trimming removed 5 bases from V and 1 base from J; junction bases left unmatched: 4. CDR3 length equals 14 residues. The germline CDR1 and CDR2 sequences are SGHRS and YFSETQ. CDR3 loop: CASRPTGANTEAFF. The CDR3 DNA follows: TGCGCCAGCAGGCCGACAGGGGCGAACACTGAAGCTTTCTTT.

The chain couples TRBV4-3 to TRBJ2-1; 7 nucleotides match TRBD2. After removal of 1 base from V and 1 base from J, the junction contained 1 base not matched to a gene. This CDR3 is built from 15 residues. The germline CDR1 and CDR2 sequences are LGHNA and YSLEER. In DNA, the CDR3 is TGCGCCAGCAGCCAAGCGGGACTATCCTACAATGAGCAGTTCTTC. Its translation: CASSQAGLSYNEQFF.

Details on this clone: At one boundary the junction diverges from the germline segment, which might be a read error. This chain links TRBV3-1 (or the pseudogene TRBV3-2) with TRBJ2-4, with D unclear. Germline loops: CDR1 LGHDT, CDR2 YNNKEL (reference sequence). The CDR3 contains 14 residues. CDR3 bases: TGTGCCAGCAGCAAAGACGGTTTCAAAAACATTCAGTACTTC. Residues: CASSKDGFKNIQYF.